The source of this TCR beta chain is a study of identical twins. TCRdb reanalysed the 5' RACE reads using MiXCR and keeps one entry per CDR3 protein. The sample contains about 790,000 distinct CDR3 sequences, 15% to 20% of which appear only once. CDR3 length: 14 residues. V was trimmed by 5 bases and J by 6 bases, leaving 13 bases between them. The germline CDR1 and CDR2 sequences are SGHTA and FQGNSA. This clonotype showed up just a few times. These data were also reused for a study on T cells expressing NK-cell markers. From that paper: One of the eight sequenced donors was seronegative, whereas the other seven were HCMV-seropositive.

The source material was PBMCs. V gene TRBV7-2 combines with J gene TRBJ2-2; a possible D gene is TRBD2 (5 bases). This clonotype was obtained from a woman aged 18-35 years in good health. Here the CDR3 DNA reads TGTGCCAGCAGCCCTAAGGACTGGGCCGGGGAGCTGTTTTTT. Translating it yields CASSPKDWAGELFF.